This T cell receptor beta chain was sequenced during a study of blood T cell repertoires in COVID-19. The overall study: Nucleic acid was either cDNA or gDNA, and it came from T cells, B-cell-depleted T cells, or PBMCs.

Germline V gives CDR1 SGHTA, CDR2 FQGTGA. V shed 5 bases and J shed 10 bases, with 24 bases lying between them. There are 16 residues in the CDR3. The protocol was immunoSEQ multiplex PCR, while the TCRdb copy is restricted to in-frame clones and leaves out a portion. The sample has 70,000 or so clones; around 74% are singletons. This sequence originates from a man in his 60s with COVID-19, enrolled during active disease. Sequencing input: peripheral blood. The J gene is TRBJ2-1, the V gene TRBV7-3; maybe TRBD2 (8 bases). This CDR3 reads CASSPSTSVTQGEQFF. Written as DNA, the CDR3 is TGTGCCAGCAGCCCCTCGACTAGCGTTACACAGGGGGAGCAGTTCTTC.